One and the same sample provided the 18 T cell receptor beta chains below, sequenced in a study of Graves' ophthalmopathy and Graves' hyperthyroidism. CDR3 regions of TCR beta were amplified from RNA transcripts. Scientists carried out first-round RT-PCR using HTBI primers and then a second-round multiplex PCR. One entry per CDR3 protein, called by TCRdb with MiXCR from the multiplex PCR reads. The table lists about 590,000 distinct CDR3 sequences, under 45% of them singletons. The sample consisted of peripheral blood or thyroid tissue (not recorded which). Receptors originate from an adult man with Graves' hyperthyroidism.

This clonotype turned up a few times. The chain employs TRBV7-6 and TRBJ2-7; 9 bases align to TRBD2. With the DNA end fitting TRBJ2-1 better, the J assignment may be wrong. Germline V gene sequence: CDR1 SGHVS, CDR2 FNYEAQ. This CDR3 region has 19 residues. Here the CDR3 reads CASSSRDSAGGPTYNEQFF. The DNA for the CDR3 is TGTGCCAGCAGCTCAAGAGACTCGGCGGGAGGGCCCACCTACAATGAGCAGTTCTTC.

This clonotype was found many times. The V call is TRBV13, the J call TRBJ1-1; TRBD1 might be the D (6 bases). Germline-derived CDR1 and CDR2 are PRHDT and FYEKMQ (reference sequence). The CDR3 extends over 15 amino acids. V lost 6 bases to trimming and J lost 2 bases, with 16 bases between them. CDR3 bases: TGTGCCAGCAGGGTAAGGGGGGGACTTAACACTGAAGCTTTCTTT. Protein: CASRVRGGLNTEAFF.

This clonotype has ten or more counts. The rearrangement joins TRBV28 to TRBJ2-7; D is tentatively TRBD1 or TRBD2 (5 bases each). The CDR3 covers 13 residues. Germline assignment: CDR1 MDHEN and CDR2 SYDVKM. The V end lost 6 bases, the J end lost 2 bases, and 11 bases lay between the germline ends. The CDR3 loop reads CASRPGPTYEQYF. As DNA, the CDR3 is TGTGCCAGCAGGCCGGGACCAACCTACGAGCAGTACTTC. The full variable domain, completed using reference TRBV28 and TRBJ2-7, is DVKVTQSSRYLVKRTGEKVFLECVQDMDHENMFWYRQDPGLGLRLIYFSYDVKMKEKGDIPEGYSVSREKKERFSLILESASTNQTSMYLCASRPGPTYEQYFGPGTRLTVT.

This clonotype has only one observation. The rearrangement links TRBV5-1 to TRBJ2-7; D may be TRBD1 or TRBD2 (6 bases each). Between the trimmed V and J ends, which lost 0 bases and 0 bases, there was a span of 19 bases. CDR1 and CDR2 from the germline V gene are SGHRS and YFSETQ. This CDR3 is built from 18 residues. Here the CDR3 DNA reads TGCGCCAGCAGCTTGGATCTCGGGGGCCGGCGGAGCTCCTACGAGCAGTACTTC. Its protein product is CASSLDLGGRRSSYEQYF.

In its sample, this clonotype was seen many times. The rearrangement joins TRBV19 to TRBJ2-7; 9 bases are shared with TRBD2. The CDR3 loop spans 14 amino acids. Trimming took 3 bases from V and 9 from J; bases not matched to a gene: 9. Germline V gene sequence: CDR1 LNHDA, CDR2 SQIVND (reference sequence). The CDR3 DNA reads TGTGCCAGTAGTATTGGCGGGAGGGGCTCGTGGCAGTACTTC. This sequence encodes CASSIGGRGSWQYF.

The genes are TRBV7-2 and TRBJ1-2; TRBD1 agrees at 10 bases. V was pared by 7 bases and J by 7 bases, with 6 bases of the junction left unmatched. The V gene's germline CDR1 is SGHTA and CDR2 FQGNSA. This CDR3 spans 13 amino acids. In nucleotides, the CDR3 is TGTGCCAGCATGGACAGGGGGAGTGGTGGCTACACCTTC. It is translated as CASMDRGSGGYTF.

Many counts were recorded for this clonotype. The chain couples TRBV28 to TRBJ1-2, with a tentative D call TRBD1 (5 bases). CDR1 MDHEN and CDR2 SYDVKM come from the germline V gene. This CDR3 is built from 13 residues. Trimming stripped 9 bases from V and 4 bases from J, with 15 bases between. The CDR3, as DNA: TGTGCCAGTCTACTACAGGAACCCTATGGCTACACCTTC. Its protein product is CASLLQEPYGYTF.

This clonotype was found many times. The chain is built from TRBV20-1 and TRBJ2-6; the match to TRBD1 covers 9 bases. CDR1 and CDR2 from the germline V gene are DFQATT and SNEGSKA (reference sequence). The CDR3 extends over 17 amino acids. The V and J ends lost 5 bases and 4 bases, in that order; junction bases with no gene match: 12. CDR3 DNA: TGCAGTGCTTTGCGGACAGGGGTCCGTGGAGGGGCCAACGTCCTGACTTTC. It yields the protein CSALRTGVRGGANVLTF.

This clonotype has ten or more counts. This chain connects TRBV7-8 to TRBJ1-5, with D hard to call. CDR1 is SGHVS and CDR2 is FQNEAQ in the germline V gene. V lost 6 bases, J lost 7 bases, and 16 bases lay in between. This CDR3 is built from 14 residues. Here the CDR3 DNA reads TGTGCCAGCAGTCCTAACCTGGACCGGCAGCCCCAGCATTTT. This encodes CASSPNLDRQPQHF.

This clonotype appeared many times. The V call is TRBV20-1, the J call TRBJ2-7, with 9 bases aligning to TRBD1. Trimming cost V 0 bases and J 5 bases; bases outside gene matches: 11. CDR1 is DFQATT and CDR2 is SNEGSKA in the germline V gene (reference sequence). This CDR3 is built from 16 residues. The CDR3, as DNA: TGCAGTGCTAGAGAATTGGTTGGGACAGGGACAAACGAGCAGTACTTC. Encoded protein: CSARELVGTGTNEQYF.

The chain has TRBV20-1 and TRBJ2-2; TRBD2 matches 8 bases. V lost 3 bases to trimming and J lost 1 base; unmatched junction nucleotides: 4. The length of the CDR3 is 15 residues. Germline CDR1 and CDR2: DFQATT and SNEGSKA (reference sequence). This CDR3 reads CSASMAGGNTGELFF. In nucleotides, the CDR3 is TGCAGTGCTAGTATGGCGGGAGGGAACACCGGGGAGCTGTTTTTT.

The V call is TRBV12-5, the J call TRBJ1-2; D gene unclear. Germline CDR1 reads LGHNT; CDR2 reads FRNRAP. The CDR3 consists of 13 residues. V lost 2 bases, J lost 8 bases, and 12 bases lay in between. This CDR3 is CASGLRQPPGYTF. CDR3 in DNA: TGTGCTAGTGGTTTGAGGCAGCCTCCAGGCTACACCTTC.

This clonotype was seen more than once but under ten times. The genes are TRBV10-3 and TRBJ2-7; TRBD1 agrees at 9 bases. V was pared by 11 bases and J by 2 bases, with 7 bases of the junction left unmatched. The CDR3 spans 13 residues. Looked up from germline, CDR1 is ENHRY and CDR2 is SYGVKD. CDR3 coding DNA: TGTGCCTCGACAGGGGGTGGAACCTACGAGCAGTACTTC. This sequence encodes CASTGGGTYEQYF.

The chain carries TRBV20-1 and TRBJ1-2; D is possibly TRBD1 (6 bases). CDR3 length equals 14 residues. Looked up from germline, CDR1 is DFQATT and CDR2 is SNEGSKA (reference sequence). V lost 3 bases and J lost 5, with 16 bases in between. The CDR3 region has the DNA TGCAGTGCTAGGCCAGACAGGAATAGTTATGGCTACACCTTC. It encodes CSARPDRNSYGYTF.

This clonotype was counted ten times or more. This chain connects TRBV20-1 to TRBJ1-6; 7 bases are a match to TRBD1. The CDR3 runs to 15 residues. V trimming: 5 bases; J trimming: 4 bases; junction bases outside the gene matches: 8. Looked up from germline, CDR1 is DFQATT and CDR2 is SNEGSKA (reference sequence). The CDR3 DNA reads TGCAGTGCTGGGACAGCTGACACTTATAATTCACCCCTCCACTTT. Translated: CSAGTADTYNSPLHF.

This clonotype was detected ten times or more. The chain uses TRBV5-6 and TRBJ2-7, with 13 bases lining up with TRBD2. The CDR3 is made up of 13 amino acids. After removal of 5 bases from V and 7 bases from J, the junction contained 3 bases not matched to a gene. Germline CDR1 SGHDT, CDR2 YYEEEE. The CDR3 spells CASRSTSGGEQYF. CDR3 sequence (DNA): TGTGCCAGCAGATCGACTAGCGGGGGGGAGCAGTACTTC. Full variable domain (missing parts from reference TRBV5-6 and TRBJ2-7): DAGVTQSPTHLIKTRGQQVTLRCSPKSGHDTVSWYQQALGQGPQFIFQYYEEEERQRGNFPDRFSGHQFPNYSSELNVNALLLGDSALYLCASRSTSGGEQYFGPGTRLTVT.

Many counts were recorded for this clonotype. The J gene is TRBJ1-1, the V gene TRBV12-3 or TRBV12-4; D ambiguous. V was shortened by 2 bases and J by 0 bases, with 4 bases between the two germline ends. This CDR3 is 13 amino acids long. CDR3 sequence: CASSLIMNTEAFF. The CDR3 DNA follows: TGTGCCAGCAGTTTAATAATGAACACTGAAGCTTTCTTT.

Many counts were recorded for this clonotype. The chain is built from TRBV29-1 and TRBJ1-1; TRBD1 aligns across 7 bases. The CDR3 runs to 15 residues. The V segment lost 6 bases and the J segment 1 base; nucleotides outside the gene matches: 11. From germline, CDR1 is SQVTM and CDR2 ANQGSEA. CDR3 in amino acids: CSVPDRDPPNTEAFF. Here the CDR3 DNA reads TGCAGCGTCCCCGACAGGGACCCCCCGAACACTGAAGCTTTCTTT.